The 25 T cell receptor beta chains below all came from one sample that was sequenced in a study of cytomegalovirus exposure and HLA in healthy donors. With 60 Vbeta and 13 Jbeta primers, the PCR was carried out. TCRdb's table, derived via immunoSEQ multiplex PCR, lists solely in-frame clones and lacks some. The sample holds 200,000 to 250,000 clones. The source material was PBMCs. The origin of the receptors is a woman aged 30 to 39 in good health and CMV-seropositive.

V gene TRBV5-5 combines with J gene TRBJ2-7, with D perhaps matching TRBD2 (6 bases). Trimming shortened V by 4 bases and J by 3 bases, and 11 bases separated the two germline ends. Germline CDR1 and CDR2: SGHKS and YYEKEE (reference sequence). This CDR3 is built from 13 residues. The CDR3 reads CASSGGGFYEQYF. CDR3 coding DNA: TGTGCCAGCAGCGGTGGGGGGTTCTACGAGCAGTACTTC.

The V and J genes are TRBV29-1 and TRBJ2-5, with D possibly matching TRBD1 (5 bases). The J call may be in error: the DNA end matches TRBJ2-7 better. The CDR3 length is 15 residues. Per the germline V gene, CDR1 is SQVTM and CDR2 is ANQGSEA. The CDR3: CSVVFGTGHSYEQYF. CDR3 sequence (DNA): TGCAGCGTTGTTTTTGGAACAGGACACTCCTACGAGCAGTACTTC.

The V and J genes are TRBV4-1 and TRBJ2-3, with 7 bases identical to TRBD1. Looked up from germline, CDR1 is MGHRA and CDR2 is YSYEKL. V gave up 8 bases and J gave up 2 bases; unmatched junction bases: 7. The CDR3 loop spans 14 amino acids. The CDR3 is CASQGTVDTDTQYF. CDR3 coding DNA: TGCGCCAGCCAGGGGACAGTCGACACAGATACGCAGTATTTT.

A note on this clone: Other nucleotide sequences from this sample produce the same CDR3. The chain employs TRBV28 and TRBJ2-7, with a tentative D call TRBD2 (6 bases). The CDR3 is 14 amino acids. The V end was cut by 6 bases, the J end by 0 bases, with 12 bases between. The germline gives CDR1 MDHEN, CDR2 SYDVKM. The CDR3 DNA reads TGTGCCAGCAGCTTTCGCGGGATCTCCTACGAGCAGTACTTC. Its protein product is CASSFRGISYEQYF. The full variable domain, in which reference TRBV28 and TRBJ2-7 provide the parts outside the CDR3, is DVKVTQSSRYLVKRTGEKVFLECVQDMDHENMFWYRQDPGLGLRLIYFSYDVKMKEKGDIPEGYSVSREKKERFSLILESASTNQTSMYLCASSFRGISYEQYFGPGTRLTVT.

V gene TRBV10-3 combines with J gene TRBJ2-1, with 8 positions matching TRBD2. The J segment lost 2 bases and the V segment lost 6 bases, leaving 3 bases of the junction unmatched. CDR1 and CDR2 (germline): ENHRY, SYGVKD. The CDR3 length is 14 residues. The CDR3 DNA reads as TGTGCCATCAGAGAACTAGCGGCCTACAATGAGCAGTTCTTC. Encoded protein: CAIRELAAYNEQFF.

CDR3 amino acids: CASSQYPGSGASEQYF. CDR3 nucleotides: TGCGCCAGCAGCCAATACCCCGGTAGCGGGGCCTCGGAGCAGTACTTC. The chain combines TRBV4-3 with TRBJ2-7, with 8 bases that match TRBD2. Per germline, CDR1 LGHNA and CDR2 YSLEER. The CDR3 extends over 16 amino acids. Trimming removed 2 bases from V and 7 bases from J; junction bases left unmatched: 13.

V gene TRBV6-5 combines with J gene TRBJ1-1, with 7 bases fitting TRBD1. In germline, CDR1 is MNHEY, CDR2 SVGAGI. The CDR3 has 13 amino acids. The V segment lost 5 bases and the J segment 10 bases; nucleotides outside the gene matches: 10. The CDR3 loop is CASSPGGRFLAFF. In DNA form, the CDR3 reads TGTGCCAGCAGTCCAGGGGGTCGATTTCTAGCTTTCTTT.

The rearrangement uses TRBV2 and TRBJ1-3; D perhaps matches TRBD1 (6 bases). The CDR3 runs to 14 residues. Germline CDR1 is SNHLY and CDR2 is FYNNEI. The germline V and J ends were trimmed by 6 bases and 2 bases, with 11 bases remaining between them. The CDR3 is CASREQGPGNTIYF. The CDR3 coding sequence is TGTGCCAGCAGGGAACAGGGCCCTGGAAACACCATATATTTT. Combining the CDR3 with reference TRBV2 and TRBJ1-3 gives the whole variable domain EPEVTQTPSHQVTQMGQEVILRCVPISNHLYFYWYRQILGQKVEFLVSFYNNEISEKSEIFDDQFSVERPDGSNFTLKIRSTKLEDSAMYFCASREQGPGNTIYFGEGSWLTVV.

The rearrangement joins TRBV7-2 to TRBJ1-4; D is perhaps TRBD1 (6 bases). CDR1 is SGHTA, CDR2 FQGNSA, per germline. Trimming took off 5 bases at V and 7 bases at J, with 17 bases between the two ends. CDR3 size: 15 residues. The CDR3 nucleotides read TGTGCCAGCAGCCAACTGGGGGGGCCTGGTGAAAAACTGTTTTTT. As protein: CASSQLGGPGEKLFF.

The genes are TRBV7-9 and TRBJ2-3; TRBD1 aligns across 9 bases. J gave up 2 bases and V 5 bases, and 8 bases lay outside the gene matches. This CDR3 region has 16 residues. Germline CDR1 SEHNR, CDR2 FQNEAQ (reference sequence). CDR3 DNA sequence: TGTGCCAGCAGCCGAGGGACAGGGAAGGACACAGATACGCAGTATTTT. Translating gives CASSRGTGKDTDTQYF.

The CDR3, as DNA: TGCAGCGGCGGGACTAGCGGATACAATGAGCAGTTCTTC. This encodes CSGGTSGYNEQFF. The rearrangement joins TRBV29-1 to TRBJ2-1; 11 bases map to TRBD2. CDR1 and CDR2 (germline): SQVTM, ANQGSEA. V lost 7 bases to trimming and J lost 4 bases; unmatched junction nucleotides: 3. This CDR3 comprises 13 residues.

CDR3 in amino acids: CASSPDRAGGYTF. The CDR3 coding sequence is TGCGCCAGCAGCCCGGACAGGGCGGGTGGCTACACCTTC. The V call is TRBV5-1, the J call TRBJ1-2, with 8 bases lining up with TRBD1. This CDR3 is 13 amino acids long. Germline CDR1 and CDR2: SGHRS and YFSETQ. Unmatched junction bases numbered 6, after V lost 4 bases and J lost 7 bases.

The chain links TRBV6-5 to TRBJ2-5; TRBD1 is a possible D gene (6 bases). CDR3 size: 14 residues. V lost 5 bases and J 2 bases, leaving 12 bases between the germline ends. Germline CDR1 reads MNHEY; CDR2 reads SVGAGI. In DNA form, the CDR3 reads TGTGCCAGCAGTCTCCCGGGACAACAAGAGACCCAGTACTTC. This translates into CASSLPGQQETQYF.

The chain couples TRBV6-5 to TRBJ1-2, with 7 bases aligning to TRBD1. Germline-derived CDR1 and CDR2 are MNHEY and SVGAGI. The CDR3 length is 13 residues. The V and J ends lost 3 bases and 6 bases, in that order; junction bases with no gene match: 4. The CDR3 region has the DNA TGTGCCAGCAGTTATAGGCAGGGGGATGGCTACACCTTC. Protein sequence: CASSYRQGDGYTF.

This chain uses TRBV19 with TRBJ1-4; 7 bases map to TRBD1. Trimming cost V 7 bases and J 8 bases; bases outside gene matches: 10. This CDR3 is 14 amino acids long. The germline V gene has CDR1 LNHDA and CDR2 SQIVND (reference sequence). The CDR3 loop is CASTLQGRNEKLFF. The CDR3 DNA sequence: TGTGCCAGTACCTTACAGGGGAGGAACGAAAAACTGTTTTTT.

The chain joins TRBV6-1 to TRBJ1-1; 12 bases are shared with TRBD1. CDR1 and CDR2 (germline): MNHNS, SASEGT. V gave up 3 bases and J gave up 2 bases; unmatched junction bases: 7. The CDR3 is 17 residues long. The CDR3 DNA follows: TGTGCCAGCAGTGACCGGGACAGGGGGCGGGGTAACACTGAAGCTTTCTTT. Translated: CASSDRDRGRGNTEAFF.

The chain combines TRBV4-3 with TRBJ1-2; the D is unclear. The CDR3 is 13 amino acids. CDR1 and CDR2 (germline): LGHNA, YSLEER. V lost 0 bases to trimming and J lost 4 bases, with 6 bases between them. The CDR3 sequence is CASSQDRSYGYTF. The CDR3 DNA reads as TGCGCCAGCAGCCAAGATAGGAGCTATGGCTACACCTTC.

This chain connects TRBV6-1 to TRBJ2-5; D is possibly TRBD2 (6 bases). Germline CDR1 and CDR2: MNHNS and SASEGT. Trimming stripped 8 bases from V and 4 bases from J, with 17 bases between. The CDR3 is 14 residues long. The CDR3 region has the DNA TGTGCCAGCCACATCCTGGGGAGGAGAGAGACCCAGTACTTC. Its translation: CASHILGRRETQYF.

This sequence joins TRBV28 and TRBJ2-6; 8 bases are a match to TRBD2. CDR1 is MDHEN, CDR2 SYDVKM, per germline. The V segment lost 6 bases and the J segment 2 bases; nucleotides outside the gene matches: 3. This CDR3 region has 15 residues. The DNA for the CDR3 is TGTGCCAGCAGCCCCGGGAGGGCTGGGGCCAACGTCCTGACTTTC. Its protein product is CASSPGRAGANVLTF.

V usage is TRBV5-8 and J usage is TRBJ1-5; no reliable D call. CDR1 SGHTS and CDR2 YDEGEE come from the germline V gene. The CDR3 spans 11 residues. V lost 0 bases to trimming and J lost 12 bases, with 7 bases between them. In nucleotides, the CDR3 is TGTGCCAGCAGCTTGGTAGCGAGCCAGCATTTT. This codes for CASSLVASQHF.

This sequence joins TRBV11-3 and TRBJ2-1; tentative D call: TRBD2 (6 bases). Per the germline V gene, CDR1 is SGHNT and CDR2 is YENEEA. The CDR3 covers 13 residues. Trimming took 5 bases from V and 8 from J, leaving 13 bases between them. CDR3: CASSPSGLYEQFF. DNA for the CDR3: TGTGCCAGCAGCCCGTCGGGACTCTATGAGCAGTTCTTC.

This chain uses TRBV5-1 with TRBJ2-3, with TRBD1 identical over 12 bases. Germline V gene sequence: CDR1 SGHRS, CDR2 YFSETQ. After removal of 5 bases from V and 3 bases from J, the junction contained 1 base not matched to a gene. This CDR3 is 14 amino acids long. This CDR3 is CASRGQGATDTQYF. CDR3 sequence (DNA): TGCGCCAGCAGGGGACAGGGGGCTACAGATACGCAGTATTTT. Supplemented by reference TRBV5-1 and TRBJ2-3, the full variable domain reads KAGVTQTPRYLIKTRGQQVTLSCSPISGHRSVSWYQQTPGQGLQFLFEYFSETQRNKGNFPGRFSGRQFSNSRSEMNVSTLELGDSALYLCASRGQGATDTQYFGPGTRLTVL.

V usage is TRBV29-1 and J usage is TRBJ2-7, with D maybe TRBD2 (6 bases). The germline V gene has CDR1 SQVTM and CDR2 ANQGSEA. CDR3 length equals 14 residues. Trimming removed 0 bases at V and 6 bases at J, with 15 bases between. The CDR3 protein is CSVEDLRERGEQYF. The CDR3 coding sequence is TGCAGCGTTGAAGATCTACGGGAGAGGGGCGAGCAGTACTTC.

V and J are TRBV7-8 and TRBJ1-2; unclear D gene. CDR3 length: 13 amino acids. From germline, CDR1 is SGHVS and CDR2 FQNEAQ. V shed 1 base and J shed 8 bases, with 11 bases lying between them. The CDR3 DNA reads as TGTGCCAGCAGCTTAGGGCCGATACCCGGCTACACCTTC. Translated, it gives CASSLGPIPGYTF.

V gene TRBV7-8 combines with J gene TRBJ1-1; 8 bases align to TRBD1. Per germline, CDR1 SGHVS and CDR2 FQNEAQ. J gave up 6 bases and V 4 bases, and 7 bases lay outside the gene matches. There are 14 residues in the CDR3. The DNA of the CDR3 is TGTGCCAGCAGCTCCTGGACAGGGACCCCTGAAGCTTTCTTT. Translating it yields CASSSWTGTPEAFF.